This T cell receptor (beta chain) originates from a study of shared clonotypes between healthy human individuals. Positive CCR7 selection of CD45RO-negative cells yielded the naive CD8 cells, and terminally differentiated effector memory CD45RA+ cells were excluded. Sequencing was performed with immunoSEQ multiplex PCR; in TCRdb, only in-frame clones are kept and a portion is missing. The sample includes roughly 2.1 million clones, 90% to 95% of them seen just once. Per germline, CDR1 SGDLS and CDR2 YYNGEE. The CDR3 contains 17 residues. Trimming stripped 1 base from V and 4 bases from J, with 15 bases between.

The receptor was isolated from a man younger than 35 in good health. Some clones in this sample may be carry-over from other donors' samples. The specimen sequenced was naive CD8+ T cells from PBMCs. This chain connects TRBV9 to TRBJ2-6; D gene uncertain. The CDR3 DNA reads as TGTGCCAGCAGCGTAAGCACGCTCAATGCCGGGGCCAACGTCCTGACTTTC. It codes for CASSVSTLNAGANVLTF.